Listed here are 5 T cell receptor beta chains from one sample, sequenced in a study of OX40 agonist ivuxolimab in advanced cancers. Assay: immunoSEQ multiplex PCR; the TCRdb copy retains only in-frame clones and omits some. The repertoire includes under 9,500 clones, roughly 90% of them detected once, and around 15% sits in the top ten. Sequencing used CD4+ or CD8+ T cells sorted from blood, obtained in a trial of the OX40 agonist ivuxolimab. The receptors were sampled from an adult with an advanced solid tumor such as melanoma, head and neck, liver or kidney cancer.

J is TRBJ2-7 and V is TRBV4-1; possible D gene TRBD1, 6 bases. V shed 4 bases and J shed 3 bases, with 7 bases lying between them. The CDR3 loop spans 12 amino acids. CDR1 and CDR2 from the germline V gene are MGHRA and YSYEKL. CDR3 sequence (DNA): TGCGCCAGCAGCCTGGACAGCTACGAGCAGTACTTC. Translated: CASSLDSYEQYF.

V is TRBV5-1 and J is TRBJ2-2; possibly TRBD2 for D (6 bases). Trimming removed 7 bases at V and 7 bases at J, with 20 bases between. CDR1 SGHRS and CDR2 YFSETQ come from the germline V gene. The CDR3 extends over 15 amino acids. CDR3 protein: CASHAREAPGGELFF. The CDR3 DNA sequence: TGCGCCAGCCATGCCAGGGAGGCGCCAGGCGGGGAGCTGTTTTTT.

V usage is TRBV7-9 and J usage is TRBJ2-7; D is possibly TRBD1 (5 bases). The germline CDR1 and CDR2 sequences are SEHNR and FQNEAQ (reference sequence). V was trimmed by 5 bases and J by 0 bases, leaving 8 bases between them. The length of the CDR3 is 13 residues. CDR3 residues: CASSVDSSYEQYF. The CDR3 DNA reads TGTGCCAGCAGCGTCGACAGCTCCTACGAGCAGTACTTC.

The chain is built from TRBV5-1 and TRBJ1-1; D ambiguous. The CDR3 loop spans 14 amino acids. CDR1 and CDR2 from the germline V gene are SGHRS and YFSETQ. V gave up 0 bases and J gave up 5 bases, with 11 bases separating them. The DNA of the CDR3 is TGCGCCAGCAGCTTGGAAGGGTGGGGAACTGAAGCTTTCTTT. Residues: CASSLEGWGTEAFF. The entire variable domain, with the rest obtained from reference TRBV5-1 and TRBJ1-1, is as follows: KAGVTQTPRYLIKTRGQQVTLSCSPISGHRSVSWYQQTPGQGLQFLFEYFSETQRNKGNFPGRFSGRQFSNSRSEMNVSTLELGDSALYLCASSLEGWGTEAFFGQGTRLTVV.

The V call is TRBV6-1, the J call TRBJ1-3, with D uncertain. Germline V gene data show CDR1 as MNHNS and CDR2 as SASEGT. The V and J ends lost 1 base and 0 bases respectively, with 7 bases between them. The CDR3 has 15 residues. CDR3 nucleotide sequence: TGTGCCAGCAGTGAAGGGCAGGCCTCTGGAAACACCATATATTTT. Protein: CASSEGQASGNTIYF.